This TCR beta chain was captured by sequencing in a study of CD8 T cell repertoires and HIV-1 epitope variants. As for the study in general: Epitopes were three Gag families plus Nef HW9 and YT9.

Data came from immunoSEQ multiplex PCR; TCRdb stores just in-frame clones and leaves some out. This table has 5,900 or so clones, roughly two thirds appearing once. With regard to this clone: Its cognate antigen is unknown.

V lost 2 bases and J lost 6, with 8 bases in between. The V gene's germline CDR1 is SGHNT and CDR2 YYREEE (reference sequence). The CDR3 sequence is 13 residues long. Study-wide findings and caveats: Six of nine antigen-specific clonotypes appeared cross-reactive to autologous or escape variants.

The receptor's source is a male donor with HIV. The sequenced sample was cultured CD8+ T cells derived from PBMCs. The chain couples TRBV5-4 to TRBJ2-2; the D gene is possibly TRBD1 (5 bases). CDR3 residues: CASSFLGPGELFF. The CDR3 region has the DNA TGTGCCAGCAGCTTTCTGGGGCCCGGGGAGCTGTTTTTT. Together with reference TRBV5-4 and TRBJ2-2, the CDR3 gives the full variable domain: ETGVTQSPTHLIKTRGQQVTLRCSSQSGHNTVSWYQQALGQGPQFIFQYYREEENGRGNFPPRFSGLQFPNYSSELNVNALELDDSALYLCASSFLGPGELFFGEGSRLTVL.